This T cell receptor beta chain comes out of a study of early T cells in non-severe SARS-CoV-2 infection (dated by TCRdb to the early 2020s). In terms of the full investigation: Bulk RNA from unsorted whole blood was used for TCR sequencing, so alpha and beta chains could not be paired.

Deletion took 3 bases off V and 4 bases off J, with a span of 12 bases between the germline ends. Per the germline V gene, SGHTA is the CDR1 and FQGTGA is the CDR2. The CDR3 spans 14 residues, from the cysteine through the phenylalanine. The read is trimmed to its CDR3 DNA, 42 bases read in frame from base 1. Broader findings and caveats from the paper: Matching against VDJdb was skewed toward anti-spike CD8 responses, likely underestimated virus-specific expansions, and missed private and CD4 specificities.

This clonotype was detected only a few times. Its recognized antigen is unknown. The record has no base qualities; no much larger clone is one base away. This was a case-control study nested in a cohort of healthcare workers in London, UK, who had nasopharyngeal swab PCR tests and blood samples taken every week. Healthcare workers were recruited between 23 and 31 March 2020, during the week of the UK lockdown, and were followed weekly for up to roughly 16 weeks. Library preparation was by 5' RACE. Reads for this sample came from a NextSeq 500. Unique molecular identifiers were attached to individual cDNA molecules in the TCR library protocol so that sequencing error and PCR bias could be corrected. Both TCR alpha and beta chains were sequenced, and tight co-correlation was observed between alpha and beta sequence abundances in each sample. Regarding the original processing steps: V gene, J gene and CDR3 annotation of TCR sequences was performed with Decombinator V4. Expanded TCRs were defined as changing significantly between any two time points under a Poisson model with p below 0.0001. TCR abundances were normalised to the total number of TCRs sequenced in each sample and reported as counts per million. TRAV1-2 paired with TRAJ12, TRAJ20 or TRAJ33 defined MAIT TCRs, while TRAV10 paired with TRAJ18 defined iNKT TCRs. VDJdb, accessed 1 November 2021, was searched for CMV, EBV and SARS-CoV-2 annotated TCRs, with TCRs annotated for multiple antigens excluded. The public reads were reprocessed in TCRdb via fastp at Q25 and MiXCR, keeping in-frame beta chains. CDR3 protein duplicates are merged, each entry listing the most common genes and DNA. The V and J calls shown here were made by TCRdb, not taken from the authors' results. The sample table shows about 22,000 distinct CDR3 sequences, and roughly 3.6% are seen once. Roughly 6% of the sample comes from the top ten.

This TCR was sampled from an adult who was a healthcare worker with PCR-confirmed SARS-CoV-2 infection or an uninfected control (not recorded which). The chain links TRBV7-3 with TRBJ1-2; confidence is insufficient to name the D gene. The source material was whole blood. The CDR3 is CASSFAGPGYGYTF. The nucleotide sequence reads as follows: TGTGCCAGCAGCTTCGCGGGTCCGGGCTATGGCTACACCTTC.